Each of the 28 T cell receptor beta chains below was sequenced from the same sample in a study of shared clonotypes between healthy human individuals. Libraries were prepared by immunoSEQ multiplex PCR; TCRdb keeps only in-frame clonotypes and omits some of them. The table records 850,000 to 1,100,000 clones, approximately 80% of them present only once. The sequencing input was memory CD4+ T cells from PBMCs. Subset here: CD45RA-negative fraction. The receptors here all came from a man aged 18-30 years in good health. Some clones in this sample may be carry-over from other donors' samples.

This clone was recorded once. The CDR3 DNA sequence: TGTGCCAGCTCACCCTTTCCTGGGACTACCACCGGGGAGCTGTTTTTT. This sequence encodes CASSPFPGTTTGELFF. The chain carries TRBV18 and TRBJ2-2; 7 bases align to TRBD2. Germline lookup yields CDR1 KGHSH and CDR2 LQKENI. After removal of 3 bases from V and 4 bases from J, the junction contained 8 bases not matched to a gene. The CDR3 runs to 16 residues.

The V gene is TRBV27, the J gene TRBJ2-7; D gene uncertain. V was clipped by 4 bases and J by 2 bases, with 9 bases between them. The CDR3 is 13 amino acids. CDR1 and CDR2 (germline): MNHEY, SMNVEV (reference sequence). The CDR3 coding sequence is TGTGCCAGCAGTTCCCTCCCTCCCTACGAGCAGTACTTC. The encoded protein is CASSSLPPYEQYF.

The chain uses TRBV4-1 and TRBJ2-5; tentative D call: TRBD2 (5 bases). V lost 6 bases and J lost 5, with 16 bases in between. CDR1 is MGHRA, CDR2 YSYEKL, per germline. This CDR3 has 14 amino acids. CDR3 nucleotide sequence: TGCGCCAGCAGTACTCCCGGGAAAAGGGAGACCCAGTACTTC. Protein: CASSTPGKRETQYF.

This clone was seen a handful of times. This sample includes further DNA sequences coding for the same CDR3. V is TRBV29-1 and J is TRBJ1-1; D call uncertain. Germline values: CDR1 SQVTM, CDR2 ANQGSEA. This CDR3 region has 11 residues. Trimming stripped 5 bases from V and 5 bases from J, with 9 bases between. The CDR3 sequence: CSVLRNTEAFF. The CDR3 nucleotides read TGCAGCGTTTTGAGAAATACTGAAGCTTTCTTT. The variable domain in full, with the rest retrieved from reference TRBV29-1 and TRBJ1-1, is SAVISQKPSRDICQRGTSLTIQCQVDSQVTMMFWYRQQPGQSLTLIATANQGSEATYESGFVIDKFPISRPNLTFSTLTVSNMSPEDSSIYLCSVLRNTEAFFGQGTRLTVV.

This clone was found once. The V and J genes are TRBV5-1 and TRBJ2-1; 9 nucleotides match TRBD1. Looked up from germline, CDR1 is SGHRS and CDR2 is YFSETQ. The trim removed 4 bases at V and 9 bases at J, leaving 14 bases unmatched. There are 16 residues in the CDR3. The DNA for the CDR3 is TGCGCCAGCAGCATCCTACCGGGACAGGGCAAGGGTGAGCAGTTCTTC. The encoded protein is CASSILPGQGKGEQFF.

The chain uses TRBV11-3 and TRBJ2-2; D is unclear. Trimming took 4 bases from V and 3 from J, leaving 15 bases between them. CDR1 SGHNT and CDR2 YENEEA come from the germline V gene. This CDR3 region has 16 residues. CDR3 sequence (DNA): TGTGCCAGCAGCTCAAGCCCCAGCGCGGACACCGGGGAGCTGTTTTTT. Encoded protein: CASSSSPSADTGELFF.

V gene TRBV7-9 combines with J gene TRBJ1-1; D is undetermined. The CDR3 spans 14 residues. V lost 11 bases, J lost 4 bases, and 20 bases lay in between. The germline CDR1 and CDR2 sequences are SEHNR and FQNEAQ (reference sequence). The CDR3 region has the DNA TGTGCCGGCGCTCGGGAAGCAGGAGGCACTGAAGCTTTCTTT. It is translated as CAGAREAGGTEAFF.

The chain joins TRBV11-2 to TRBJ2-3; 9 nucleotides agree with TRBD2. This CDR3 region has 16 residues. Germline V lookup: CDR1 SGHAT, CDR2 FQNNGV. V was pared by 1 base and J by 4 bases, with 6 bases of the junction left unmatched. The CDR3 here is CASSLGVSGSSDTQYF. DNA for the CDR3: TGTGCCAGCAGCTTAGGGGTTAGCGGGAGTTCAGATACGCAGTATTTT. Full variable domain (remainder filled in from reference TRBV11-2 and TRBJ2-3): EAGVAQSPRYKIIEKRQSVAFWCNPISGHATLYWYQQILGQGPKLLIQFQNNGVVDDSQLPKDRFSAERLKGVDSTLKIQPAKLEDSAVYLCASSLGVSGSSDTQYFGPGTRLTVL.

V is TRBV6-6 and J is TRBJ1-3, with 8 nucleotides matching TRBD1. CDR1 MNHNY and CDR2 SVGAGI come from the germline V gene (reference sequence). The CDR3 length is 14 residues. J lost 4 bases, V lost 6 bases, and 5 bases had no gene match. The CDR3 DNA is TGTGCCAGCAGACGACAGGGGTCCGGAAACACCATATATTTT. Translating it yields CASRRQGSGNTIYF.

The chain links TRBV6-1 to TRBJ1-1; D unclear. V dropped 6 bases and J dropped 4 bases, with 15 bases sitting between them. CDR1 MNHNS and CDR2 SASEGT come from the germline V gene. There are 14 residues in the CDR3. The CDR3 region has the DNA TGTGCCAGCAGCGCCGTCCAGGAAACCACTGAAGCTTTCTTT. Protein product: CASSAVQETTEAFF.

This chain joins TRBV4-1 and TRBJ1-3; D ambiguous. The V and J ends lost 1 base and 2 bases respectively, with 15 bases between them. Per the germline V gene, CDR1 is MGHRA and CDR2 is YSYEKL. CDR3 length: 17 amino acids. CDR3 amino acids: CASSQGPVYSAGNTIYF. The CDR3 coding sequence is TGCGCCAGCAGCCAAGGCCCTGTTTATTCGGCTGGAAACACCATATATTTT.

The V gene is TRBV2, the J gene TRBJ2-7; D possibly corresponds to TRBD1 (6 bases). The CDR3 covers 14 residues. Trimming took 7 bases from V and 1 from J, leaving 14 bases between them. Germline CDR1 SNHLY, CDR2 FYNNEI. Here the CDR3 DNA reads TGTGCCAGCAATGGACAGCAAGGATCCTACGAGCAGTACTTC. Amino acid sequence: CASNGQQGSYEQYF. Together with reference TRBV2 and TRBJ2-7, the CDR3 gives the full variable domain: EPEVTQTPSHQVTQMGQEVILRCVPISNHLYFYWYRQILGQKVEFLVSFYNNEISEKSEIFDDQFSVERPDGSNFTLKIRSTKLEDSAMYFCASNGQQGSYEQYFGPGTRLTVT.

This clone was seen a few times. The genes are TRBV1 and TRBJ2-6; the tabulated D call, TRBD2, remains unverified against the DNA. TRBV1 is flagged as a pseudogene. This CDR3 region has 17 residues. In DNA, the CDR3 is TGCACCAGCAGTAGCTCCAGTTCACAAAGTCGGGCCAACGTCCTGACTTTC. Its translation: CTSSSSSSQSRANVLTF.

The chain recombines TRBV28 with TRBJ2-7, with TRBD2 matching over 7 bases. V lost 8 bases and J lost 4; bases outside the gene matches: 17. There are 16 residues in the CDR3. Germline loops: CDR1 MDHEN, CDR2 SYDVKM. As DNA, the CDR3 is TGTGCCAGCGCCGACGGGTGGGGAGGGAGGAGGTACGAGCAGTACTTC. This encodes CASADGWGGRRYEQYF.

The rearrangement uses TRBV7-3 and TRBJ2-5; 8 bases align to TRBD1. Looked up from germline, CDR1 is SGHTA and CDR2 is FQGTGA. V lost 3 bases, J lost 7 bases, and 7 bases stayed unmatched. This CDR3 region has 14 residues. As DNA, the CDR3 is TGTGCCAGCAGCTTGACAGGGGCCGCAGGGACCCAGTACTTC. It codes for CASSLTGAAGTQYF.

This clone appeared once. V is TRBV28 and J is TRBJ2-5, with D possibly TRBD1 on 6 matching bases. From germline, CDR1 is MDHEN and CDR2 SYDVKM. The CDR3 length is 15 residues. The V and J ends lost 9 bases and 2 bases respectively, with 19 bases between them. The CDR3 here is CASSRVGARQETQYF. The CDR3 DNA follows: TGTGCCAGTTCGCGGGTGGGGGCACGGCAAGAGACCCAGTACTTC.

This clone was counted a few times. The J gene is TRBJ2-1, the V gene TRBV5-1; D not certain. Germline V gene lookup returns CDR1 SGHRS and CDR2 YFSETQ. CDR3 size: 14 residues. Trimming shortened V by 0 bases and J by 7 bases, and 11 bases separated the two germline ends. The CDR3, as DNA: TGCGCCAGCAGCTTGGTTTCCACTGCTAATGAGCAGTTCTTC. Translated, it gives CASSLVSTANEQFF. Using reference TRBV5-1 and TRBJ2-1 for the parts outside the CDR3, the full variable domain is KAGVTQTPRYLIKTRGQQVTLSCSPISGHRSVSWYQQTPGQGLQFLFEYFSETQRNKGNFPGRFSGRQFSNSRSEMNVSTLELGDSALYLCASSLVSTANEQFFGPGTRLTVL.

The chain is built from TRBV4-2 and TRBJ2-1, with TRBD2 matching 7 bases. The CDR3 contains 17 residues. V shed 0 bases and J 4 bases; nucleotides not matched to a gene: 9. Germline CDR1 reads LGHNA; CDR2 reads YNFKEQ. The CDR3 DNA reads TGTGCCAGCAGCCAAGAAATAGCGGGTTACAATTACAATGAGCAGTTCTTC. It codes for CASSQEIAGYNYNEQFF.

This chain uses TRBV9 with TRBJ2-1; D is undetermined. Germline loops: CDR1 SGDLS, CDR2 YYNGEE. V shed 0 bases and J shed 1 base, with 17 bases lying between them. The CDR3 loop spans 18 amino acids. The CDR3 region is CASSVAGSRAVSYNEQFF. The CDR3 nucleotides are TGTGCCAGCAGCGTAGCCGGCAGCCGCGCAGTATCCTACAATGAGCAGTTCTTC. Filled out from reference TRBV9 and TRBJ2-1, the complete variable domain reads DSGVTQTPKHLITATGQRVTLRCSPRSGDLSVYWYQQSLDQGLQFLIQYYNGEERAKGNILERFSAQQFPDLHSELNLSSLELGDSALYFCASSVAGSRAVSYNEQFFGPGTRLTVL.

This clone was seen repeatedly, ten times or more. The V and J genes are TRBV28 and TRBJ1-5, with D perhaps TRBD1 (6 bases). CDR1 is MDHEN, CDR2 SYDVKM, per germline. This CDR3 spans 13 amino acids. Trimming left V 6 bases short and J 3 bases short, with 9 bases between. CDR3 loop: CASSPGANQPQHF. The CDR3 DNA sequence: TGTGCCAGCAGCCCAGGGGCCAATCAGCCCCAGCATTTT.

The rearrangement joins TRBV5-1 to TRBJ1-3; D not certain. Per the germline V gene, CDR1 is SGHRS and CDR2 is YFSETQ. The CDR3 is 16 amino acids. Trimming stripped 1 base from V and 0 bases from J, with 11 bases between. For the CDR3, the DNA is TGCGCCAGCAGCTTGTTGGACGCACACTCTGGAAACACCATATATTTT. This encodes CASSLLDAHSGNTIYF.

CDR3 in amino acids: CASSFVVSGSSEAFF. CDR3 nucleotides: TGTGCCAGCAGTTTCGTGGTTTCAGGTAGCTCTGAAGCTTTCTTT. V usage is TRBV6-6 and J usage is TRBJ1-1; no definite D call. The CDR3 runs to 15 residues. Trimming took off 4 bases at V and 6 bases at J, with 18 bases between the two ends. Germline-derived CDR1 and CDR2 are MNHNY and SVGAGI (reference sequence).

The CDR3 coding sequence is TGCGCCAGCAGCTTGGGAGCCGGGGGTACCGATCAGCCCCAGCATTTT. Translated, it gives CASSLGAGGTDQPQHF. The chain is built from TRBV5-1 and TRBJ1-5; a possible D gene is TRBD1 (5 bases). Germline CDR1 and CDR2: SGHRS and YFSETQ. V gave up 0 bases and J gave up 5 bases, with 15 bases separating them. This CDR3 spans 16 amino acids.

CDR3: CASSLRGLGTTEAFF. The CDR3 DNA reads as TGTGCCAGCAGTTTACGCGGTCTAGGAACCACTGAAGCTTTCTTT. The V gene is TRBV27, the J gene TRBJ1-1; no clear D. CDR1 and CDR2 (germline): MNHEY, SMNVEV (reference sequence). The CDR3 extends over 15 amino acids. The V end was cut by 2 bases, the J end by 4 bases, with 14 bases between.

This clone was observed once. This rearrangement joins TRBV30 to TRBJ2-7; 8 nucleotides align to TRBD2. The CDR3 runs 16 residues. V gave up 7 bases and J gave up 0 bases; unmatched junction bases: 14. Germline values: CDR1 GTSNPN, CDR2 SVGIG (reference sequence). CDR3 amino acids: CAYSLYLSGSSYEQYF. DNA for the CDR3: TGTGCCTACTCGTTATATCTGAGCGGGAGCTCCTACGAGCAGTACTTC.

V and J are TRBV5-4 and TRBJ1-2; 8 bases align to TRBD1. CDR1 is SGHNT, CDR2 YYREEE, per germline (reference sequence). The CDR3 totals 14 residues. V was pared by 3 bases and J by 3 bases, with 4 bases of the junction left unmatched. CDR3 protein: CASSYMTGDYGYTF. The CDR3, as DNA: TGTGCCAGCAGCTACATGACAGGGGACTATGGCTACACCTTC. The variable domain in full, with the rest retrieved from reference TRBV5-4 and TRBJ1-2, is ETGVTQSPTHLIKTRGQQVTLRCSSQSGHNTVSWYQQALGQGPQFIFQYYREEENGRGNFPPRFSGLQFPNYSSELNVNALELDDSALYLCASSYMTGDYGYTFGSGTRLTVV.

This chain links TRBV5-6 with TRBJ1-2, with TRBD1 matching over 7 bases. Germline loops: CDR1 SGHDT, CDR2 YYEEEE. This CDR3 comprises 16 residues. V shed 0 bases and J 4 bases; nucleotides not matched to a gene: 9. The CDR3 DNA reads as TGTGCCAGCAGCTTGGTACGACAGGGACCCTTCTATGGCTACACCTTC. Amino acids: CASSLVRQGPFYGYTF.

The chain carries TRBV7-8 and TRBJ1-1; no definite D call. Trimming took off 4 bases at V and 8 bases at J, with 14 bases between the two ends. Germline V gene lookup returns CDR1 SGHVS and CDR2 FQNEAQ. The CDR3 contains 13 residues. Written as DNA, the CDR3 is TGTGCCAGCAGCTCCGTTGGGTCGGCCGAAGCTTTCTTT. It yields the protein CASSSVGSAEAFF.